The clone carrying this T cell receptor beta chain was recorded at least ten times. Template material for amplifying TCR beta CDR3 regions consisted of RNA transcripts. The study used the HTBI primer set for a first-round RT-PCR of the TCR CDR3. One entry per CDR3 protein results from TCRdb running MiXCR on the multiplex PCR reads. Of roughly 500,000 distinct CDR3 sequences detected, over 11% appear once; the ten largest clones hold under 7%. With a duration under 2 months, the hyperthyroidism was newly diagnosed in patients aged 18 to 65. It was 10 ml of fresh peripheral blood that supplied the PBMCs. Trimming left V 4 bases short and J 0 bases short, with 12 bases between. There are 14 residues in the CDR3. The germline CDR1 and CDR2 sequences are GTSNPN and SVGIG (reference sequence). This sample is part of a study of T cells in Graves' hyperthyroidism and ophthalmopathy. At the level of the study: Before treatment of any kind, peripheral blood was taken at initial diagnosis.

The chain uses TRBV30 and TRBJ1-2; D gene ambiguous. This TCR was recovered from a woman aged 30 to 39 with Graves' hyperthyroidism that later progressed to Graves' ophthalmopathy. Material: blood. DNA of the CDR3: TGTGCCTGGATTCGAGCCTCGCCTAACTATGGCTACACCTTC. Its translation: CAWIRASPNYGYTF.